This TCR beta chain was captured in a study of T cell responses to AZD1222 COVID-19 vaccine. Study-wide findings and caveats: Donors skewed white British and female; clonal diversity was possibly underestimated. Baseline serology detected seropositivity in only a handful of AZD1222 recipients. Close to half of all spike-specific TCRs reportedly target regions of the variants that are unmutated. Distributed over spike, vaccine-associated CD4 TCRs predominated at 160-218 and 743-854.

On this clone: Its matching antigen is unknown.

Assay used: immunoSEQ multiplex PCR; TCRdb lists only in-frame clones, some missing. The sample holds 150,000 to 200,000 clones; approximately 94% are singletons and the top ten take 1.5% to 2%. The sample was peripheral blood, taken 28 days after the second AZD1222 dose. This TCR derives from an adult who received the AZD1222 COVID-19 vaccine.

The CDR3 is CASSHLPGRLSEQYF. The CDR3 nucleotides read TGTGCCAGCAGCCACTTACCGGGACGCCTTTCCGAGCAGTACTTC. The chain is built from TRBV7-9 and TRBJ2-7; D is possibly TRBD1 or TRBD2 (5 bases each). The ends were cut back, 5 bases at V and 6 bases at J, with 20 bases in the middle. Germline CDR1 and CDR2: SEHNR and FQNEAQ (reference sequence). The CDR3 consists of 15 residues.